Below are 11 T cell receptor beta chains sequenced from a single sample in a study of T cell responses to AZD1222 COVID-19 vaccine. TCRdb's copy holds only in-frame clones and misses some; the assay was immunoSEQ multiplex PCR. The sample has about 92,000 clones; approximately 91% are singletons. The starting material was peripheral blood, obtained on day 0 of AZD1222 vaccination. These receptors originate from an adult in good health.

Worth noting for this clone: This sample includes further DNA sequences coding for the same CDR3. V and J are TRBV18 and TRBJ2-6, with no clear D. V was shortened by 3 bases and J by 0 bases, with 3 bases between the two germline ends. CDR1 is KGHSH, CDR2 LQKENI, per germline. The CDR3 runs 14 residues. CDR3: CASSPPSGANVLTF. Written as DNA, the CDR3 is TGTGCCAGCTCACCCCCCTCTGGGGCCAACGTCCTGACTTTC.

The CDR3 nucleotides are TGTGCCAGCACGGGACAGCACTACGAGCAGTACTTC. Amino acid sequence: CASTGQHYEQYF. The chain is built from TRBV6-5 and TRBJ2-7; 7 bases align to TRBD1. This CDR3 is 12 amino acids long. CDR1 is MNHEY and CDR2 is SVGAGI in the germline V gene. Trimming took 7 bases from V and 3 from J; bases not matched to a gene: 3.

The CDR3 reads CASSQVVQLYNEQFF. The CDR3 coding sequence is TGTGCCAGCAGCCAAGTGGTCCAACTGTACAATGAGCAGTTCTTC. The chain carries TRBV4-2 and TRBJ2-1; no firm D call. Trimming shortened V by 1 base and J by 4 bases, and 11 bases separated the two germline ends. This CDR3 is built from 15 residues. Germline assignment: CDR1 LGHNA and CDR2 YNFKEQ.

This sequence joins TRBV18 and TRBJ1-4; 10 nucleotides align to TRBD1. V shed 4 bases, J shed 6 bases, and the junction held 2 bases outside the gene matches. This CDR3 is built from 14 residues. Germline lookup yields CDR1 KGHSH and CDR2 LQKENI. The chain's CDR3 is CASSRGQGDEKLFF. The CDR3, as DNA: TGTGCCAGCTCACGAGGACAGGGGGATGAAAAACTGTTTTTT.

The chain links TRBV5-1 to TRBJ2-2, with a weak D call TRBD2 (6 bases). Germline assignment: CDR1 SGHRS and CDR2 YFSETQ. This CDR3 region has 14 residues. V gave up 5 bases and J gave up 4 bases, with 12 bases separating them. CDR3: CASSLSGVTGELFF. The CDR3 DNA is TGCGCCAGCAGTCTATCGGGGGTCACCGGGGAGCTGTTTTTT.

This sequence joins TRBV5-8 and TRBJ2-7; weak D call: TRBD2 (6 bases). The CDR3 is made up of 16 amino acids. The germline V gene encodes CDR1 SGHTS and CDR2 YDEGEE. Trimming took 0 bases from V and 3 from J, leaving 16 bases between them. This CDR3 is CASSLVGGYSYYEQYF. DNA of the CDR3: TGTGCCAGCAGCTTGGTGGGGGGTTATTCCTACTACGAGCAGTACTTC.

The chain couples TRBV4-1 to TRBJ2-1; 7 bases map to TRBD1. V shed 1 base, J shed 5 bases, and the junction held 5 bases outside the gene matches. Germline V gene sequence: CDR1 MGHRA, CDR2 YSYEKL. The CDR3 has 15 residues. The CDR3 nucleotides are TGCGCCAGCAGCCAAGCCGGGACAGCCAACAATGAGCAGTTCTTC. Its protein product is CASSQAGTANNEQFF.

V is TRBV19 and J is TRBJ1-4; D remains ambiguous. The germline CDR1 and CDR2 sequences are LNHDA and SQIVND (reference sequence). V lost 3 bases and J 5 bases, leaving 13 bases between the germline ends. The CDR3 length is 15 residues. CDR3 amino acids: CASSMSQFLNEKLFF. The CDR3 DNA is TGTGCCAGTAGTATGTCCCAGTTCTTAAATGAAAAACTGTTTTTT.

V is TRBV19 and J is TRBJ2-7; D may be TRBD1 (8 bases). Germline assignment: CDR1 LNHDA and CDR2 SQIVND (reference sequence). This CDR3 comprises 17 residues. V lost 4 bases and J 3 bases, leaving 22 bases between the germline ends. The DNA of the CDR3 is TGTGCCAGTAGTACCGGAGCGGGACAGGTCCCTCTCTACGAGCAGTACTTC. Its translation is CASSTGAGQVPLYEQYF.

The chain recombines TRBV12-3 or TRBV12-4 with TRBJ2-2; possibly TRBD1 for D (5 bases). CDR3 size: 13 residues. Trimming took off 7 bases at V and 4 bases at J, with 10 bases between the two ends. The CDR3 protein is CASNPTVTGELFF. DNA of the CDR3: TGTGCCAGCAATCCGACAGTCACCGGGGAGCTGTTTTTT.

This clone showed up just once. This chain joins TRBV18 and TRBJ2-5; D call uncertain. This CDR3 comprises 12 residues. The V end lost 4 bases, the J end lost 0 bases, and 3 bases lay between the germline ends. In germline, CDR1 is KGHSH, CDR2 LQKENI. CDR3 residues: CASSRDQETQYF. In DNA, the CDR3 is TGTGCCAGCTCACGAGACCAAGAGACCCAGTACTTC.